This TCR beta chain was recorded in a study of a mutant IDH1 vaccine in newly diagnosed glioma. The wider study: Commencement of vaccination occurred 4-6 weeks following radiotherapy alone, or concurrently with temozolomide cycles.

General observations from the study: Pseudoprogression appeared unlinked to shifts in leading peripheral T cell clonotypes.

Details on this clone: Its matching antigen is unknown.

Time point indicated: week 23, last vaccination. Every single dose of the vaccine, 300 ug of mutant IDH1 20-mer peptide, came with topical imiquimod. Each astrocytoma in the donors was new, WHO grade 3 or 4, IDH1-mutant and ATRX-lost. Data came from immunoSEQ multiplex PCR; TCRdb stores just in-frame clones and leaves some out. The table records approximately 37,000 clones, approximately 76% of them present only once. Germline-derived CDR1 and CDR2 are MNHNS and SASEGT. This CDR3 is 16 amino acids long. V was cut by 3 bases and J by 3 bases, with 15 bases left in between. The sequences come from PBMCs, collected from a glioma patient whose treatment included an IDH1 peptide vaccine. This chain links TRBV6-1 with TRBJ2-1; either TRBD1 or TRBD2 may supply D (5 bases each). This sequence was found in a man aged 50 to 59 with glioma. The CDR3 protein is CASSESSSRVYNEQFF. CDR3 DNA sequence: TGTGCCAGCAGTGAGTCCTCTAGCAGGGTCTACAATGAGCAGTTCTTC.